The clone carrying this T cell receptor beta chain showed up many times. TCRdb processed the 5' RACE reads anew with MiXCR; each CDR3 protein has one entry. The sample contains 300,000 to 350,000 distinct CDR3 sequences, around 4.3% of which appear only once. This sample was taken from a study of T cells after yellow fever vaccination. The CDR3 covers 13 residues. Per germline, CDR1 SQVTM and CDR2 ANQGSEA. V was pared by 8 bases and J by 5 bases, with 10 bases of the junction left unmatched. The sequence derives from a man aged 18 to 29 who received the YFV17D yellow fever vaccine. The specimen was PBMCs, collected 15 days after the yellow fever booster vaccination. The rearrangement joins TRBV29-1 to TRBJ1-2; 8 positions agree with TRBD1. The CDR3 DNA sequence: TGCAGCACCCAGGACAGGGTCGTGTATGGCTACACCTTC. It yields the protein CSTQDRVVYGYTF.